This TCR beta chain was captured by sequencing in a study of T cells in Graves' hyperthyroidism and ophthalmopathy. The study, taken as a whole, reports: The model predicted ophthalmopathy a median roughly 6.3 months before onset.

This clonotype turned up a few times. Its antigen is currently unknown. There were TCR beta CDR3 regions amplified from RNA transcripts. The HTBI primer set was used in a first-round RT-PCR of the TCR CDR3. TCRdb re-analysed the multiplex PCR reads in MiXCR, keeping a single row per CDR3 protein. Counted here are a few hundred thousand distinct CDR3 sequences, less than 20% occurring once; the ten biggest clones make up about 27%. The patients, who ranged from 18 to 65 in age, presented with newly diagnosed hyperthyroidism lasting under 2 months. Uncontrolled infection, other autoimmune disease, pregnancy or lactation disqualified patients from enrolment. The authors took PBMCs from roughly 9.7 ml fresh peripheral blood. Germline V gene data show CDR1 as GTSNPN and CDR2 as SVGIG (reference sequence). This CDR3 comprises 13 residues. Trimming at V came to 3 bases and at J to 11 bases, leaving 7 bases not matched to a gene.

This TCR came from a woman between 18 and 29 years old with Graves' hyperthyroidism that later progressed to Graves' ophthalmopathy. The chain links TRBV30 to TRBJ1-6; 7 positions agree with TRBD1. The specimen sequenced was blood. In nucleotides, the CDR3 is TGTGCCTGGAGCAGACAGGGAAGGGCACCCCTCCACTTT. It is translated as CAWSRQGRAPLHF.